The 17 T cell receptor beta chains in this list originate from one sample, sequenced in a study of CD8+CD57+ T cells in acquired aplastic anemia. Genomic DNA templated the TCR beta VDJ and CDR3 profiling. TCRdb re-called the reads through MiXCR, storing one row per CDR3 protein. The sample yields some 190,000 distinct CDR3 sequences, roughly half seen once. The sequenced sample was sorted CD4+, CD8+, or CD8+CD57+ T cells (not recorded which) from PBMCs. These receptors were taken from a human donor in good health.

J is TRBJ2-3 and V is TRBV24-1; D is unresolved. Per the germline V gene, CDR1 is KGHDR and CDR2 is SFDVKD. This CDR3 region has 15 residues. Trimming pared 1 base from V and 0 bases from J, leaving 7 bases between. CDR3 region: CATSDFTVSTDTQYF. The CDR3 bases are TGTGCCACCAGTGATTTTACAGTTAGCACAGATACGCAGTATTTT.

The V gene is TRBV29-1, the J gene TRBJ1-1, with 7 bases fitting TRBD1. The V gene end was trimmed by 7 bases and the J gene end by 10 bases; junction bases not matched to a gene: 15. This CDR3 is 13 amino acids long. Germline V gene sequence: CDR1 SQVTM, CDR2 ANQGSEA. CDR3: CSASGSDRARAFF. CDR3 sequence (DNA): TGCAGCGCGTCAGGTTCCGACAGGGCGAGAGCTTTCTTT.

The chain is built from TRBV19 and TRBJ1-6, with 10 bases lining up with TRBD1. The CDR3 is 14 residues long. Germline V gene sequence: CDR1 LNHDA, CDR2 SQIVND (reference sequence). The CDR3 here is CATGGQGWNSPLHF. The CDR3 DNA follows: TGTGCGACGGGGGGACAGGGGTGGAATTCACCCCTCCACTTT.

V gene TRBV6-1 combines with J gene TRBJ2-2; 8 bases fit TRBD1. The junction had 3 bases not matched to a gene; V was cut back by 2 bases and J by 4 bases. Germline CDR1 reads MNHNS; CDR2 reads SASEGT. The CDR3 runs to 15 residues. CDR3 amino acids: CASSEQGAGTGELFF. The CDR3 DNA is TGTGCCAGCAGTGAACAGGGGGCTGGCACCGGGGAGCTGTTTTTT.

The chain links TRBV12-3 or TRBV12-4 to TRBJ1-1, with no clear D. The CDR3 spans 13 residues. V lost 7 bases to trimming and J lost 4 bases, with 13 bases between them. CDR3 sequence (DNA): TGTGCCAGCACGACTAGCGGGAGCACTGAAGCTTTCTTT. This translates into CASTTSGSTEAFF.

CDR3 in DNA: TGTGCCACCAGTGACCAAGGACAGCCCAATCAGCCCCAGCATTTT. This codes for CATSDQGQPNQPQHF. V gene TRBV24-1 combines with J gene TRBJ1-5; possible D gene TRBD1, 6 bases. V was cut by 4 bases and J by 3 bases, with 12 bases left in between. CDR1 and CDR2 from the germline V gene are KGHDR and SFDVKD. The CDR3 consists of 15 residues.

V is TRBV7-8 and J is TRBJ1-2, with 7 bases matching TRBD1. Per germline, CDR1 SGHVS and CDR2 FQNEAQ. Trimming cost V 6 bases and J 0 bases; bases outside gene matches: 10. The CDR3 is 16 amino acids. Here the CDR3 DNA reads TGTGCCAGCAGTCCTCCCGGGACAGCCACTAACTATGGCTACACCTTC. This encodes CASSPPGTATNYGYTF.

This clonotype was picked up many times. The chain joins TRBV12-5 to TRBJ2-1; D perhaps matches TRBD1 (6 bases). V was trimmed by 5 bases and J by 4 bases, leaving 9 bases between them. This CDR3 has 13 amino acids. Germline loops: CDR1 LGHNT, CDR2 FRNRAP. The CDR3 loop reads CASGRGHYNEQFF. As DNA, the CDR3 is TGTGCTAGTGGTCGGGGACATTACAATGAGCAGTTCTTC.

CDR3 residues: CASRGNYEQYF. The CDR3 DNA follows: TGCGCCAGCAGAGGTAACTACGAGCAGTACTTC. The chain carries TRBV5-1 and TRBJ2-7; D remains ambiguous. The CDR3 sequence is 11 residues long. Germline V gives CDR1 SGHRS, CDR2 YFSETQ. V was trimmed by 5 bases and J by 3 bases, leaving 6 bases between them.

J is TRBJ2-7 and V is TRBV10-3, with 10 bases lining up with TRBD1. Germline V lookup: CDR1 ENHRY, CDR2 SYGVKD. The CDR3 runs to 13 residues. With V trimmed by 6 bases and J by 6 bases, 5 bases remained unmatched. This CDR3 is CAISGQGVGEQYF. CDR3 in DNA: TGTGCCATCAGCGGACAGGGGGTCGGCGAGCAGTACTTC.

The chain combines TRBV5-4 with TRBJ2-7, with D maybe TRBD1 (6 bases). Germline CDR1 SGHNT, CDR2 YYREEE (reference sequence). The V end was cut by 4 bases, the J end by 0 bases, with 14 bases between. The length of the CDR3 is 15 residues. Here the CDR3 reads CASSLDRNPSYEQYF. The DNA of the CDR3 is TGTGCCAGCAGCCTCGACAGGAACCCCTCCTACGAGCAGTACTTC.

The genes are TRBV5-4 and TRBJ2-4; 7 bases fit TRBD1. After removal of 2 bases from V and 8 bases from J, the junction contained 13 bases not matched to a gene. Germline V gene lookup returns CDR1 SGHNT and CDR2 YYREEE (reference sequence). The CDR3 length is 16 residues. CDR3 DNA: TGTGCCAGCAGCTTCCCAGAAAGGGGGCAAGGGGACATTCAGTACTTC. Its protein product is CASSFPERGQGDIQYF. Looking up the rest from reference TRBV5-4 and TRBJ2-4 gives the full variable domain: ETGVTQSPTHLIKTRGQQVTLRCSSQSGHNTVSWYQQALGQGPQFIFQYYREEENGRGNFPPRFSGLQFPNYSSELNVNALELDDSALYLCASSFPERGQGDIQYFGAGTRLSVL.

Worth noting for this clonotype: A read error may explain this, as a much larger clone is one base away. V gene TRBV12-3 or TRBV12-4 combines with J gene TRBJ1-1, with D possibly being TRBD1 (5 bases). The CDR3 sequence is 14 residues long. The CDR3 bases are TGTGCCAGCAGTTTAAGGGGTGGGTGGACTGATGCTTTCTTT. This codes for CASSLRGGWTDAFF.

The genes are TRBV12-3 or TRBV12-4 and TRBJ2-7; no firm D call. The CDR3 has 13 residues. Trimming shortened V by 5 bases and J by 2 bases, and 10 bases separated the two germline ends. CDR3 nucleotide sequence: TGTGCCAGCAGTCCGTGGCGCACCTACGAGCAGTACTTC. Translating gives CASSPWRTYEQYF.

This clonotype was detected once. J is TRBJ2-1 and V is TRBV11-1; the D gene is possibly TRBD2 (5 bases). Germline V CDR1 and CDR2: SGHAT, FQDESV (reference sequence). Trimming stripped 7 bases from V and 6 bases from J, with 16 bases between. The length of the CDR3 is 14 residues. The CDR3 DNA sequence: TGTGCCAGCAAAGACGGAGGCGCAGGCAATGAGCAGTTCTTC. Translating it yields CASKDGGAGNEQFF.

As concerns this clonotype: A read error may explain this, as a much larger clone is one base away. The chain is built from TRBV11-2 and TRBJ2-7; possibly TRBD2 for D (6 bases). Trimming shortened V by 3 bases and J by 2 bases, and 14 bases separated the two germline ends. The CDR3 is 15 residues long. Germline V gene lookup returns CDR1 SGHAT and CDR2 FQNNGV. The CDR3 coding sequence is TGTGCCAGCAGCTTCCCCCATAGCGGCGCCTACGAGCAGTACTTC. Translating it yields CASSFPHSGAYEQYF.

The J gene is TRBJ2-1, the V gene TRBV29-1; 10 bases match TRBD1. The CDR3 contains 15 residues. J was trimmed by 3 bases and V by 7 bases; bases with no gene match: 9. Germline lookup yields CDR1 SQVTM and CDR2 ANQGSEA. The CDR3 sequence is CSAARGQGIYNEQFF. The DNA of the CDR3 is TGCAGCGCTGCCCGGGGACAGGGGATCTACAATGAGCAGTTCTTC.